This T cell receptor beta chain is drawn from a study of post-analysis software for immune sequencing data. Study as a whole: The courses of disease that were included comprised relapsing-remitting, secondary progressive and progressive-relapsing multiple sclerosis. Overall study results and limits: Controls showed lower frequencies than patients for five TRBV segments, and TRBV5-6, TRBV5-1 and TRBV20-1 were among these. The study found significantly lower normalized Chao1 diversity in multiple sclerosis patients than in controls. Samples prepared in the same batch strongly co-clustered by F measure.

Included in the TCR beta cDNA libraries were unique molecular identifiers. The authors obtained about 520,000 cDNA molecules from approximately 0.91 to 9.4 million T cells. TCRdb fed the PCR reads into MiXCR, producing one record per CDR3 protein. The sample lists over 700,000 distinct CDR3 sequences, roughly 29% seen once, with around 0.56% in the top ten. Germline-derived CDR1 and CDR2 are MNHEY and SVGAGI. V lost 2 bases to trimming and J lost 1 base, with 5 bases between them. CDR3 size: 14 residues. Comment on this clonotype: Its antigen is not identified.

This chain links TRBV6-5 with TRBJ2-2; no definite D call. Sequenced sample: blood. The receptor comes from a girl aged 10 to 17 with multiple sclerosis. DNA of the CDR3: TGTGCCAGCAGTTACAGGAAGAACACCGGGGAGCTGTTTTTT. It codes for CASSYRKNTGELFF.